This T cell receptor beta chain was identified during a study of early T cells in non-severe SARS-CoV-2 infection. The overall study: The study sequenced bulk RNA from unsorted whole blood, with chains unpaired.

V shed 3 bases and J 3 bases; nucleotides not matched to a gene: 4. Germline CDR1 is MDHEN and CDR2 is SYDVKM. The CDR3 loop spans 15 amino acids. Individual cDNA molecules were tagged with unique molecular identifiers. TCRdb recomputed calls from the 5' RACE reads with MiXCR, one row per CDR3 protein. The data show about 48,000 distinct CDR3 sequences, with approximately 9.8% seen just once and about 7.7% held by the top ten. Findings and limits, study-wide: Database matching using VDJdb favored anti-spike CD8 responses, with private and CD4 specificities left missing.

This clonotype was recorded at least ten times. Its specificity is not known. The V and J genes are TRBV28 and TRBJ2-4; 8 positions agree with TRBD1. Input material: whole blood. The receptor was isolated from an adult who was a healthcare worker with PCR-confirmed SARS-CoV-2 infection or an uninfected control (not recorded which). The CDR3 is CASSFTQGGKNIQYF. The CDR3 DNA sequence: TGTGCCAGCAGTTTCACACAGGGGGGCAAAAACATTCAGTACTTC.